The 22 T cell receptor beta chains below all came from one sample that was sequenced in a study of post-analysis software for immune sequencing data. Antigens for these TCRs are unknown. Study-wide points: Roughly 5 TRBV segments (TRBV5-6, TRBV5-1 and TRBV20-1 among them) occurred more frequently in patients than in controls.

cDNA libraries for TCR beta contained unique molecular identifiers. From the PCR reads, TCRdb called clonotypes with MiXCR, one entry per CDR3 protein. Altogether about 800,000 distinct CDR3 sequences are present, roughly 27% being singletons, with the ten largest covering about 0.5%. The sample was blood. The receptors derive from a girl between 5 and 17 years old with multiple sclerosis.

This clonotype was counted ten times or more. V and J are TRBV12-3 or TRBV12-4 and TRBJ1-2, with a tentative D call TRBD1 (6 bases). The CDR3 totals 13 residues. V lost 3 bases, J lost 2 bases, and 7 bases lay in between. The chain's CDR3 is CASSFQGNYGYTF. The CDR3 nucleotides are TGTGCCAGCAGTTTTCAGGGGAACTATGGCTACACCTTC.

This clonotype was observed many times. The gene calls are TRBV7-6 and TRBJ2-1; TRBD2 is a possible D gene (6 bases). The germline V and J ends were trimmed by 1 base and 10 bases, with 11 bases remaining between them. Per the germline V gene, CDR1 is SGHVS and CDR2 is FNYEAQ. The CDR3 contains 13 residues. The chain's CDR3 is CASSLDEGGEQFF. In nucleotides, the CDR3 is TGTGCCAGCAGCTTAGATGAGGGAGGCGAGCAGTTCTTC.

The chain is built from TRBV29-1 and TRBJ2-7; D possibly corresponds to TRBD1 (5 bases). The length of the CDR3 is 14 residues. Trimming removed 6 bases at V and 10 bases at J, with 25 bases between. Germline V gene lookup returns CDR1 SQVTM and CDR2 ANQGSEA. Here the CDR3 DNA reads TGCAGCGTCAGAGTCACAGGCGGTGGAGAGGCCCAGTACTTC. The encoded protein is CSVRVTGGGEAQYF.

This clonotype has a handful of counts. The genes are TRBV20-1 and TRBJ2-5, with 8 bases identical to TRBD2. CDR1 and CDR2 (germline): DFQATT, SNEGSKA (reference sequence). The CDR3 runs 14 residues. After removal of 6 bases from V and 2 bases from J, the junction contained 8 bases not matched to a gene. The CDR3 here is CSAPGAGGQETQYF. The CDR3 coding sequence is TGCAGTGCACCGGGCGCGGGGGGTCAAGAGACCCAGTACTTC.

The rearrangement joins TRBV27 to TRBJ2-7; no reliable D call. The germline V gene has CDR1 MNHEY and CDR2 SMNVEV (reference sequence). Trimming removed 5 bases from V and 3 bases from J, with 14 bases in between. This CDR3 spans 14 amino acids. CDR3: CASSLQGVHYEQYF. CDR3 nucleotides: TGTGCCAGCAGTCTACAAGGTGTTCACTACGAGCAGTACTTC.

The chain carries TRBV7-6 and TRBJ2-1; 7 bases line up with TRBD1. Trimming took 5 bases from V and 5 from J; bases not matched to a gene: 6. Germline assignment: CDR1 SGHVS and CDR2 FNYEAQ. CDR3 length: 14 residues. The DNA of the CDR3 is TGTGCCAGCAGCCAAACGGGACAGAACAATGAGCAGTTCTTC. Translated: CASSQTGQNNEQFF.

The CDR3 coding sequence is TGTGCCAGCAGCCCCCTCGCGGGACAGGGGTTGTACGAGCAGTACTTC. It encodes CASSPLAGQGLYEQYF. The chain combines TRBV7-9 with TRBJ2-7; 10 positions agree with TRBD1. CDR1 SEHNR and CDR2 FQNEAQ come from the germline V gene (reference sequence). This CDR3 comprises 16 residues. V gave up 5 bases and J gave up 4 bases; unmatched junction bases: 11.

The chain's CDR3 is CSATAVEETQYF. The CDR3 DNA reads as TGCAGTGCTACAGCCGTAGAGGAGACCCAGTACTTC. V gene TRBV20-1 combines with J gene TRBJ2-5; D is uncertain. The CDR3 loop spans 12 amino acids. Germline V gene data show CDR1 as DFQATT and CDR2 as SNEGSKA (reference sequence). Trimming took off 4 bases at V and 5 bases at J, with 11 bases between the two ends.

J is TRBJ2-1 and V is TRBV27, with 14 bases fitting TRBD2. V lost 5 bases to trimming and J lost 4 bases; unmatched junction nucleotides: 10. The CDR3 is 18 amino acids. Germline V CDR1 and CDR2: MNHEY, SMNVEV (reference sequence). The CDR3 here is CASSPLGTSGGLYNEQFF. The CDR3 coding sequence is TGTGCCAGCAGTCCCCTCGGGACTAGCGGGGGACTATACAATGAGCAGTTCTTC.

V gene TRBV5-5 combines with J gene TRBJ2-1; 7 positions agree with TRBD2. V was pared by 3 bases and J by 8 bases, with 11 bases of the junction left unmatched. This CDR3 is 15 amino acids long. Germline V gene data show CDR1 as SGHKS and CDR2 as YYEKEE (reference sequence). Written as DNA, the CDR3 is TGTGCCAGCAGCTCGGAAATGGGGGGGTGGGATGAGCAGTTCTTC. Translated: CASSSEMGGWDEQFF.

This clonotype was seen only once. The chain carries TRBV28 and TRBJ1-5; D might be TRBD1 (5 bases). This CDR3 has 18 amino acids. Germline lookup yields CDR1 MDHEN and CDR2 SYDVKM. V was shortened by 7 bases and J by 0 bases, with 22 bases between the two germline ends. The CDR3 here is CASNPLGGDRYSNQPQHF. CDR3 DNA: TGTGCCAGCAACCCGTTGGGTGGGGACCGATATAGCAATCAGCCCCAGCATTTT. The full variable domain, completed using reference TRBV28 and TRBJ1-5, is DVKVTQSSRYLVKRTGEKVFLECVQDMDHENMFWYRQDPGLGLRLIYFSYDVKMKEKGDIPEGYSVSREKKERFSLILESASTNQTSMYLCASNPLGGDRYSNQPQHFGDGTRLSIL.

This clonotype was seen more than once but under ten times. This chain joins TRBV4-1 and TRBJ1-5; D is ambiguous. Trimming removed 6 bases at V and 9 bases at J, with 21 bases between. The CDR3 covers 15 residues. Germline CDR1 reads MGHRA; CDR2 reads YSYEKL. In DNA, the CDR3 is TGCGCCAGCAGGCCGTGGCAGGCGGACGGAGGGCCCCAGCATTTT. It codes for CASRPWQADGGPQHF.

There are a few counts of this clonotype. This rearrangement joins TRBV7-2 to TRBJ2-3; D possibly corresponds to TRBD2 (6 bases). The V and J ends lost 1 base and 3 bases respectively, with 11 bases between them. The germline gives CDR1 SGHTA, CDR2 FQGNSA. The CDR3 consists of 15 residues. The CDR3 DNA is TGTGCCAGCAGCTTAGAGCGGGTCGCGACAGATACGCAGTATTTT. Protein sequence: CASSLERVATDTQYF.

This rearrangement joins TRBV3-1 to TRBJ2-7, with D possibly TRBD2 on 6 matching bases. V shed 0 bases and J shed 6 bases, with 15 bases lying between them. Germline loops: CDR1 LGHDT, CDR2 YNNKEL (reference sequence). The CDR3 spans 15 residues. CDR3 sequence (DNA): TGTGCCAGCAGCCAAGATCCGGGACTCCACTTCGAGCAGTACTTC. It is translated as CASSQDPGLHFEQYF.

This clonotype occurred once. The chain uses TRBV7-2 and TRBJ2-7; TRBD2 is a possible D gene (6 bases). The CDR3 contains 15 residues. Trimming took 2 bases from V and 3 from J, leaving 14 bases between them. Germline V gene data show CDR1 as SGHTA and CDR2 as FQGNSA. The CDR3: CASSLTRNGGYEQYF. In DNA form, the CDR3 reads TGTGCCAGCAGCTTAACCCGGAACGGGGGCTACGAGCAGTACTTC.

With regard to this clonotype: The limits of the CDR3 on the DNA are not certain, so only TCRdb's listed CDR3 is given. The chain joins TRBV28 to TRBJ1-6; whether TRBD1, the table's D call, matches the DNA was not checked. The CDR3 totals 17 residues, both ends included. Germline CDR1 MDHEN, CDR2 SYDVKM. The CDR3 sequence: CASSSSVSYRAGSPLHF.

The rearrangement joins TRBV18 to TRBJ1-1; D is uncertain. The CDR3 runs 14 residues. Germline V CDR1 and CDR2: KGHSH, LQKENI. V dropped 3 bases and J dropped 0 bases, with 8 bases sitting between them. This CDR3 is CASSPLPVNTEAFF. The CDR3 DNA is TGTGCCAGCTCACCTCTTCCAGTGAACACTGAAGCTTTCTTT.

The chain recombines TRBV6-1 with TRBJ2-5; D is possibly TRBD1 (6 bases). V dropped 5 bases and J dropped 3 bases, with 19 bases sitting between them. CDR1 and CDR2 from the germline V gene are MNHNS and SASEGT. The CDR3 extends over 16 amino acids. The CDR3 spells CASSRQATIQKETQYF. The CDR3 coding sequence is TGTGCCAGCAGTAGACAGGCCACGATTCAAAAAGAGACCCAGTACTTC.

The chain has TRBV27 and TRBJ1-4; tentatively, D is TRBD1 (5 bases). The CDR3 length is 16 residues. V was clipped by 1 base and J by 3 bases, with 12 bases between them. Germline loops: CDR1 MNHEY, CDR2 SMNVEV (reference sequence). CDR3 in amino acids: CASSLFGLRANEKLFF. CDR3 nucleotide sequence: TGTGCCAGCAGTTTATTCGGCCTCAGGGCTAATGAAAAACTGTTTTTT. Using reference TRBV27 and TRBJ1-4 for the parts outside the CDR3, the full variable domain is EAQVTQNPRYLITVTGKKLTVTCSQNMNHEYMSWYRQDPGLGLRQIYYSMNVEVTDKGDVPEGYKVSRKEKRNFPLILESPSPNQTSLYFCASSLFGLRANEKLFFGSGTQLSVL.

Many counts were recorded for this clonotype. V is TRBV20-1 and J is TRBJ2-1, with no clear D. This CDR3 comprises 16 residues. V was clipped by 0 bases and J by 9 bases, with 21 bases between them. Germline V CDR1 and CDR2: DFQATT, SNEGSKA (reference sequence). CDR3: CSARDLEAPRTGEQFF. CDR3 coding DNA: TGCAGTGCTAGAGATCTCGAGGCACCCCGAACGGGTGAGCAGTTCTTC.

This clonotype was recorded a few times. The chain employs TRBV5-5 and TRBJ2-7, with 7 bases identical to TRBD2. This CDR3 is 15 amino acids long. Unmatched junction bases numbered 8, after V lost 2 bases and J lost 3 bases. Germline V CDR1 and CDR2: SGHKS, YYEKEE (reference sequence). The CDR3 DNA sequence: TGTGCCAGCAGCTTCAGGCTCGCTAGCGGCTACGAGCAGTACTTC. Translating it yields CASSFRLASGYEQYF.

This clonotype was picked up a small number of times. The chain joins TRBV29-1 to TRBJ2-5; D is uncertain. The closer fit of TRBJ2-7 to the DNA end suggests the J call may be wrong. The CDR3 runs 15 residues. The V gene's germline CDR1 is SQVTM and CDR2 ANQGSEA. CDR3 bases: TGCAGCGTCCGCGAACTTACATTTCCGCCGTCCGAGCAGTACTTC. Its protein product is CSVRELTFPPSEQYF.